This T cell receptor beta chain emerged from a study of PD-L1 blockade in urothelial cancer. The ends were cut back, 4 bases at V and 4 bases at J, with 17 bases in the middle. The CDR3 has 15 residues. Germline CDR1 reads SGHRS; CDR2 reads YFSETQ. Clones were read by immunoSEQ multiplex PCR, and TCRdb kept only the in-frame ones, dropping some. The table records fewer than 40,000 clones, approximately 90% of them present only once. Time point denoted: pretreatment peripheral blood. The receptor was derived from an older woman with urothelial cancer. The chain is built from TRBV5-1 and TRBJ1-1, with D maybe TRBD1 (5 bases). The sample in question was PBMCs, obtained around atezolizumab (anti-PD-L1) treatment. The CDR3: CASSPWGSWGTEAFF. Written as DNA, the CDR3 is TGCGCCAGCAGCCCCTGGGGCTCATGGGGCACTGAAGCTTTCTTT. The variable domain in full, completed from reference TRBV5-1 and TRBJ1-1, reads KAGVTQTPRYLIKTRGQQVTLSCSPISGHRSVSWYQQTPGQGLQFLFEYFSETQRNKGNFPGRFSGRQFSNSRSEMNVSTLELGDSALYLCASSPWGSWGTEAFFGQGTRLTVV.